This T cell receptor (beta chain) was sequenced during a study of T cell responses to AZD1222 COVID-19 vaccine. This clone has just one count. Antigen: not known. Here immunoSEQ multiplex PCR was the method, and the copy in TCRdb shows in-frame clones only, minus some. The data show over 150,000 clones, around 87% seen once. Germline lookup yields CDR1 SGHDT and CDR2 YYEEEE. Trimming shortened V by 4 bases and J by 0 bases, and 10 bases separated the two germline ends. The CDR3 is 15 amino acids. Study results and limitations: Unmutated variant regions reportedly attract nearly half of all spike-specific TCRs.

The origin of this receptor is an adult in good health. The starting material was peripheral blood, obtained on day 0 of AZD1222 vaccination. The chain combines TRBV5-6 with TRBJ1-4; D remains ambiguous. The DNA of the CDR3 is TGTGCCAGCAGCCCGATCAGGACAACTAATGAAAAACTGTTTTTT. As protein: CASSPIRTTNEKLFF.